The clone carrying this T cell receptor beta chain was observed many times. The entry originates in a study of T cells in Graves' hyperthyroidism and ophthalmopathy. TCR beta CDR3 regions were amplified from RNA. Initially, a first-round RT-PCR of the TCR CDR3 employed the HTBI primer set. Using its own MiXCR run on the multiplex PCR reads, TCRdb lists one record per CDR3 protein. The sample has about 530,000 distinct CDR3 sequences; about 15% are singletons. Germline V gene lookup returns CDR1 MDHEN and CDR2 SYDVKM. The trim removed 6 bases at V and 0 bases at J, leaving 2 bases unmatched. The CDR3 contains 14 residues.

Sequenced material: blood. The rearrangement uses TRBV28 and TRBJ2-7, with 10 bases lining up with TRBD2. This clonotype was obtained from a woman between 18 and 30 years old with Graves' ophthalmopathy. CDR3 sequence (DNA): TGTGCCAGCAGAGCGGGGGGGATCTCCTACGAGCAGTACTTC. This encodes CASRAGGISYEQYF.